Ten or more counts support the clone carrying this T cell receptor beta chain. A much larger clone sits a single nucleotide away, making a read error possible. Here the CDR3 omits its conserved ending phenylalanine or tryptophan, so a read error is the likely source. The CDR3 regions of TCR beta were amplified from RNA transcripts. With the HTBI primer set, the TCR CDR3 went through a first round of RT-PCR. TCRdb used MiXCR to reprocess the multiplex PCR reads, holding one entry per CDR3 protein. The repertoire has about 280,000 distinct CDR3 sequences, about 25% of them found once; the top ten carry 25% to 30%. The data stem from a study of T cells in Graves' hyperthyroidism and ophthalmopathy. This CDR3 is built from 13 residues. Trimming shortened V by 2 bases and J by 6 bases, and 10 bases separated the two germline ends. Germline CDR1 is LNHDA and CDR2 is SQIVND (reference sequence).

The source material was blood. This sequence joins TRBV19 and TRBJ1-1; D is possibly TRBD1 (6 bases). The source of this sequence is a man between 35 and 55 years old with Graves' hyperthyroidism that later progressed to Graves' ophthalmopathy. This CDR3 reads CASSILRGPEAFL. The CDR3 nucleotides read TGTGCCAGTAGTATACTCAGGGGCCCTGAAGCTTTCCTT.